This TCR beta chain was retrieved from a study of blood T cell repertoires in COVID-19. Study as a whole: Spain, Italy and the United States supplied samples that represented acute and convalescent COVID-19. The analysed material was cDNA or gDNA that came from T cells, B-cell-depleted T cells, or PBMCs.

Source study methods: Estimation of nucleated cell counts relied on the amplification of reference gene primers. Profiled with immunoSEQ multiplex PCR; TCRdb holds only in-frame clones, not every one. V, J and clone size are those of that table, while D and trimming were read from the DNA. The table shows 100,000 to 150,000 clones, with around 81% occurring only once. The ends were cut back, 6 bases at V and 4 bases at J, with 18 bases in the middle. Germline CDR1 and CDR2: LNHDA and SQIVND (reference sequence). The CDR3 is made up of 15 amino acids. Sequencing used peripheral blood. This chain connects TRBV19 to TRBJ1-2; D not resolved. This receptor was identified in a woman aged 50 to 65 with acute or convalescent COVID-19. The CDR3 DNA is TGTGCCAGTAGCCAGACCGAGCGGGGTGGCTATGGCTACACCTTC. As protein: CASSQTERGGYGYTF.